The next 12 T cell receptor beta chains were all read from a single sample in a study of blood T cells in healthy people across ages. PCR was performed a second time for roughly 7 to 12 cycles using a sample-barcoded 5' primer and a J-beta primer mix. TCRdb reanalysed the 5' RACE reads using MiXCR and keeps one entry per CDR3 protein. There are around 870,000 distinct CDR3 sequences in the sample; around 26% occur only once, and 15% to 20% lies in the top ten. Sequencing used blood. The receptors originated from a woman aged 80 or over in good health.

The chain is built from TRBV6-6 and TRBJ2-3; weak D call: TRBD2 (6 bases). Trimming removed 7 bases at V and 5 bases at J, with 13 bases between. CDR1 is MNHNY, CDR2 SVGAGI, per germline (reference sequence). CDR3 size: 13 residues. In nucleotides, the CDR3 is TGTGCCAGCACCCCTGGGGGGATAGATACGCAGTATTTT. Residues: CASTPGGIDTQYF.

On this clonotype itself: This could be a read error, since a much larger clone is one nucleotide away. CDR3 amino acids: CSAGAGGATYNGQFF. The CDR3 DNA reads TGCAGTGCTGGAGCGGGGGGAGCTACCTACAATGGGCAGTTCTTC. The genes are TRBV20-1 and TRBJ2-1, with 9 bases lining up with TRBD2. The CDR3 runs to 15 residues. In germline, CDR1 is DFQATT, CDR2 SNEGSKA (reference sequence).

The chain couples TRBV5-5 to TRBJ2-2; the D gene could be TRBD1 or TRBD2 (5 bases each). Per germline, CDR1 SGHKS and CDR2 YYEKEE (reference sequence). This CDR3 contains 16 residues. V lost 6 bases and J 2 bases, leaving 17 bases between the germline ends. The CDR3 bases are TGTGCCAGCATCCCTCACCCGGGACCTAACACCGGGGAGCTGTTTTTT. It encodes CASIPHPGPNTGELFF.

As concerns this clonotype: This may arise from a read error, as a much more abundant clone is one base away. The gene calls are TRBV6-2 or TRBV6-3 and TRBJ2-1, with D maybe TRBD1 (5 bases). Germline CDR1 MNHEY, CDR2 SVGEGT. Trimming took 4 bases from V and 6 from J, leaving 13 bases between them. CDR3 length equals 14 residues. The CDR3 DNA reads TGTGCCAGCAGTTGGGGCCCTACTGTCAATGAGCAGTTCTTC. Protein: CASSWGPTVNEQFF.

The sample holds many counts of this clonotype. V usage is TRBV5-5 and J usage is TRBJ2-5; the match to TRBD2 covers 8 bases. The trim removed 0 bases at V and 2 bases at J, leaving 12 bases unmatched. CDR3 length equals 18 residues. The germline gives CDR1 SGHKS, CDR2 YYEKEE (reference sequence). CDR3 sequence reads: CASSLGPSGFSIQETQYF. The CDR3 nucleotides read TGTGCCAGCAGCTTGGGGCCTAGCGGGTTCTCTATACAAGAGACCCAGTACTTC. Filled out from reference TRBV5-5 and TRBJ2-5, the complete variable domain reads DAGVTQSPTHLIKTRGQQVTLRCSPISGHKSVSWYQQVLGQGPQFIFQYYEKEERGRGNFPDRFSARQFPNYSSELNVNALLLGDSALYLCASSLGPSGFSIQETQYFGPGTRLLVL.

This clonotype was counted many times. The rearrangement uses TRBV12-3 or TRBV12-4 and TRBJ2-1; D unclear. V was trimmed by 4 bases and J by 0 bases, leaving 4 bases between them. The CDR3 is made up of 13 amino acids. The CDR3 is CASSSPSYNEQFF. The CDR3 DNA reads TGTGCCAGCAGTTCCCCCTCCTACAATGAGCAGTTCTTC.

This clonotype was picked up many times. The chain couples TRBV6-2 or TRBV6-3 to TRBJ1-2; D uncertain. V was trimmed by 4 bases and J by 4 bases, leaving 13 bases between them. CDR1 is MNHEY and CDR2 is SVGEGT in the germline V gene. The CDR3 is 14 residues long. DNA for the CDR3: TGTGCCAGCAGTTCTCCACCCGCCTCCTATGGCTACACCTTC. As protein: CASSSPPASYGYTF.

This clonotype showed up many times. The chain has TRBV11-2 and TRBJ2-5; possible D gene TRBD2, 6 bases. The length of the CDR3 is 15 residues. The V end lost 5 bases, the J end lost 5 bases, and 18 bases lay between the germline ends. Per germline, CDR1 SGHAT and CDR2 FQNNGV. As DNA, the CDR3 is TGTGCCAGCAGCCGTGAGGGACTTGCTGCGGAGACCCAGTACTTC. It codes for CASSREGLAAETQYF.

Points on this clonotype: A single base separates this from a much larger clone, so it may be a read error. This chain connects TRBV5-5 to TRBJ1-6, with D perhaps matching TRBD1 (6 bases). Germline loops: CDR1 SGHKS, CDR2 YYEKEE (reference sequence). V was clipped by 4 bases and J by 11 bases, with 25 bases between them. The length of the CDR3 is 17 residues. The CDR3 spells CASSPGGSGTKGPPLHF. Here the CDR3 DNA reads TGTGCCAGCAGCCCCGGTGGGTCCGGGACAAAGGGTCCACCCCTCCACTTT.

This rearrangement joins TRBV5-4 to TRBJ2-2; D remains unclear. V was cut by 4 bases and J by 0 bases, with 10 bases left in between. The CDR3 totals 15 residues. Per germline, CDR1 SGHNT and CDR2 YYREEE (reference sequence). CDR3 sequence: CASSEKLANTGELFF. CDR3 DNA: TGTGCCAGCAGCGAGAAACTCGCGAACACCGGGGAGCTGTTTTTT.

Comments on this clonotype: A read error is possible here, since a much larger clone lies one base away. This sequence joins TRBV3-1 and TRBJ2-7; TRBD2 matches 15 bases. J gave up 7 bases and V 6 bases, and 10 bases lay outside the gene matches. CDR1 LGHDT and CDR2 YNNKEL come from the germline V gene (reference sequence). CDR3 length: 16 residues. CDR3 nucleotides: TGTGCCAGCAGTCAACTCGGGACTAGCGGGGGGAATGAGCAGTACTTC. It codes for CASSQLGTSGGNEQYF.

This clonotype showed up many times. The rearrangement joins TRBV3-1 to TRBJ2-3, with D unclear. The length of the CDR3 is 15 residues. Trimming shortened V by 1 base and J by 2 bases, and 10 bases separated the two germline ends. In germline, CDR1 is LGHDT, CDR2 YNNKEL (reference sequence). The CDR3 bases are TGTGCCAGCAGCCAAGGACCGCGTTCCACAGATACGCAGTATTTT. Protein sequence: CASSQGPRSTDTQYF.